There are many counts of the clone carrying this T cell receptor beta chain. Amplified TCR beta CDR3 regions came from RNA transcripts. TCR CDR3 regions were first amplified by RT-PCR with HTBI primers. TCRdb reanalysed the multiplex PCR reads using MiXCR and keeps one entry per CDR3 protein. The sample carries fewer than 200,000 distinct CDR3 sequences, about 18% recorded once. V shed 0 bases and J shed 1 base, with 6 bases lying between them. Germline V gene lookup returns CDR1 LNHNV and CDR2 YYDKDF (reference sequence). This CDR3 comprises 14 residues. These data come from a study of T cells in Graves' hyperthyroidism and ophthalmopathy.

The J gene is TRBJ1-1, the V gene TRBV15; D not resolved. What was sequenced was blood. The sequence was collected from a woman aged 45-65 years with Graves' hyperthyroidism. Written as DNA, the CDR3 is TGTGCCACCAGCAGAGAGGGAGGGAACACTGAAGCTTTCTTT. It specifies CATSREGGNTEAFF.